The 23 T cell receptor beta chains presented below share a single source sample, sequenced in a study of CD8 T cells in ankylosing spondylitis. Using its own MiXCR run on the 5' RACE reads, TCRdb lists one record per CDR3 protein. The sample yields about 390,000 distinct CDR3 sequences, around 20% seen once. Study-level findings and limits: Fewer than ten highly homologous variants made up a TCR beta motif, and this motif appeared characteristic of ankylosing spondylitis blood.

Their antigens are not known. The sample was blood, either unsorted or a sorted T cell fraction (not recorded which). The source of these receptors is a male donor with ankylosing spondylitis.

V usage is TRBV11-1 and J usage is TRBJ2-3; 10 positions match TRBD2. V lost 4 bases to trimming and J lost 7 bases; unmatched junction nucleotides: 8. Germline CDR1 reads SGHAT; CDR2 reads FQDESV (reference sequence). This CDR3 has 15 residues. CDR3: CASSSGTSAKHTQYF. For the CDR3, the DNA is TGTGCCAGCAGCTCTGGGACTAGCGCGAAGCATACGCAGTATTTT.

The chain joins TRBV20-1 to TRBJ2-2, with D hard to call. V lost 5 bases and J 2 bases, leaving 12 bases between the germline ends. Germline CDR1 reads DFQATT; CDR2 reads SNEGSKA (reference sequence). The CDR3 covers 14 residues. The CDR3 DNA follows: TGCAGTGCTGCCCCCCCAACAAACACCGGGGAGCTGTTTTTT. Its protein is CSAAPPTNTGELFF.

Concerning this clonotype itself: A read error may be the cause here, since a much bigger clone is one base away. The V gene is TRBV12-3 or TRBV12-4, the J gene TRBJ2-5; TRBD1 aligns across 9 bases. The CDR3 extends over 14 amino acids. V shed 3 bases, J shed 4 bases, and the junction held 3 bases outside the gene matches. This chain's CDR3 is CASSLGTGRETQYF. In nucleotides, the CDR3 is TGTGCCAGCAGTTTGGGGACAGGGAGAGAGACCCAGTACTTC.

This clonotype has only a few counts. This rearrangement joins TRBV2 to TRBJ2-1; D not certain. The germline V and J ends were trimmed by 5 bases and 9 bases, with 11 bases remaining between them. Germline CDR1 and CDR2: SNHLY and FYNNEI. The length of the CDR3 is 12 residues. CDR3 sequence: CASSRLGAEQFF. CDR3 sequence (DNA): TGTGCCAGCAGTCGCCTCGGAGCTGAGCAGTTCTTC.

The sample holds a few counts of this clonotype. The CDR3 here is CASSLGHGEGTTEFF. The CDR3 coding sequence is TGTGCCAGCAGCTTAGGTCACGGAGAGGGTACGACTGAGTTCTTC. J is TRBJ2-1 and V is TRBV11-2; maybe TRBD2 (5 bases). CDR1 is SGHAT, CDR2 FQNNGV, per germline. The ends were cut back, 1 base at V and 14 bases at J, with 21 bases in the middle. The CDR3 contains 15 residues.

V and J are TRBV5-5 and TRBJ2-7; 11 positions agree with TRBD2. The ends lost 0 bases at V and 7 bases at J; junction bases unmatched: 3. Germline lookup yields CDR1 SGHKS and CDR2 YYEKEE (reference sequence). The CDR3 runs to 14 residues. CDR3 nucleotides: TGTGCCAGCAGCTTGGAACTAGCGGGAGTTGAGCAGTACTTC. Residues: CASSLELAGVEQYF.

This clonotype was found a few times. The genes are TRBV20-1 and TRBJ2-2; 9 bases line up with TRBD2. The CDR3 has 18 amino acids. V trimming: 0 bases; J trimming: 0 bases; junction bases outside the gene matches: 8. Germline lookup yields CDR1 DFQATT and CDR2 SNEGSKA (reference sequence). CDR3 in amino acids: CSARDEAGGFANTGELFF. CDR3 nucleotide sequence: TGCAGTGCTAGAGATGAGGCGGGAGGGTTCGCGAACACCGGGGAGCTGTTTTTT.

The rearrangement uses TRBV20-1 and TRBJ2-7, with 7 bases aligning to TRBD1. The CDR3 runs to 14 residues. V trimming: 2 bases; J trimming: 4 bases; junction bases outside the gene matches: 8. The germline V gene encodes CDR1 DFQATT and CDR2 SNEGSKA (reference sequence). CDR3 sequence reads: CSARSQGTVYEQYF. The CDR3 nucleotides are TGCAGTGCTAGATCTCAGGGGACAGTATACGAGCAGTACTTC.

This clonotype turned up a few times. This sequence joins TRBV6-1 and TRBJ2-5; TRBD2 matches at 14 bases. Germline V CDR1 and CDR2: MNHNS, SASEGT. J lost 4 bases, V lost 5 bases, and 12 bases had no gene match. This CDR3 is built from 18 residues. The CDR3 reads CASSRGHTGLAGGETQYF. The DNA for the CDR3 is TGTGCCAGCAGTAGGGGACATACCGGACTAGCGGGAGGAGAGACCCAGTACTTC.

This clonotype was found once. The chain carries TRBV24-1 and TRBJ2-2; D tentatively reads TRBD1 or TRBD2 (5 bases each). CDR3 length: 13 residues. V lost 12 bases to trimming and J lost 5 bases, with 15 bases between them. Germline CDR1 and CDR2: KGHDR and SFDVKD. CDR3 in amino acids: CAPEGRETGELFF. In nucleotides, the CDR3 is TGTGCCCCAGAGGGCAGGGAAACCGGGGAGCTGTTTTTT.

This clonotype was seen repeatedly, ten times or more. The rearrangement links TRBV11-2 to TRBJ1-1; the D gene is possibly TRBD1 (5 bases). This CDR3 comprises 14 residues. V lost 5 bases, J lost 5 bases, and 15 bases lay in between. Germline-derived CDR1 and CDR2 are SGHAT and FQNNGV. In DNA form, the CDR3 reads TGTGCCAGCAGCCGGTCCTTGGGGCAGACTGAAGCTTTCTTT. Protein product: CASSRSLGQTEAFF.

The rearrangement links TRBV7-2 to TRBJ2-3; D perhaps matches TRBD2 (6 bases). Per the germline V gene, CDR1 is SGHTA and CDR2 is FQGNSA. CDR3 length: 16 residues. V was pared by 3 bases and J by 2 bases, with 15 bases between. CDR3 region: CASSLGSGLDTDTQYF. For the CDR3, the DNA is TGTGCCAGCAGCTTGGGGAGCGGGCTGGACACAGATACGCAGTATTTT. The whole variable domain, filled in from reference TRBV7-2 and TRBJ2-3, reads GAGVSQSPSNKVTEKGKDVELRCDPISGHTALYWYRQSLGQGLEFLIYFQGNSAPDKSGLPSDRFSAERTGGSVSTLTIQRTQQEDSAVYLCASSLGSGLDTDTQYFGPGTRLTVL.

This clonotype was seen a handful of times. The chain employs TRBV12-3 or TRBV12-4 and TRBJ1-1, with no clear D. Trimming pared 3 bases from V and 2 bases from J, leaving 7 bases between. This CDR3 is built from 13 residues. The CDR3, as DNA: TGTGCCAGCAGTTTTAACAGCAACACTGAAGCTTTCTTT. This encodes CASSFNSNTEAFF.

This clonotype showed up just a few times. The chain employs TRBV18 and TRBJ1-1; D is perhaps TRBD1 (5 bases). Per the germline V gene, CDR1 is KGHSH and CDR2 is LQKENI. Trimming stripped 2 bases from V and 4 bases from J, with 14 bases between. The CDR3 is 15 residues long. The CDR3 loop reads CASSPFGGEGTEAFF. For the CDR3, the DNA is TGTGCCAGCTCACCATTCGGGGGTGAGGGCACTGAAGCTTTCTTT.

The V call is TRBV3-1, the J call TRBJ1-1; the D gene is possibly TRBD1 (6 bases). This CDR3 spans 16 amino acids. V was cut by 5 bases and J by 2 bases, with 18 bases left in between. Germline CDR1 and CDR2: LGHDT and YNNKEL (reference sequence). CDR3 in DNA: TGTGCCAGCAGCTCCAGGGGTCTGGGAGTAAACACTGAAGCTTTCTTT. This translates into CASSSRGLGVNTEAFF.

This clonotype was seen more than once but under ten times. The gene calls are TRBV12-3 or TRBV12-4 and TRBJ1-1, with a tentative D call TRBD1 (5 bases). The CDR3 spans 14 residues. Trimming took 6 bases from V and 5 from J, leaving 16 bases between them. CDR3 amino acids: CASRPSGGGTEAFF. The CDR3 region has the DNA TGTGCCAGCAGACCATCTGGCGGGGGTACTGAAGCTTTCTTT.

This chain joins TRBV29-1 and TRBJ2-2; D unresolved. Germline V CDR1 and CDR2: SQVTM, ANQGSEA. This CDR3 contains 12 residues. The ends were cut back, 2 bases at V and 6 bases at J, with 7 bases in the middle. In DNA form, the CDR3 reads TGCAGCGTTGAATGGCAGGCCGGGGAGCTGTTTTTT. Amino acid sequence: CSVEWQAGELFF.

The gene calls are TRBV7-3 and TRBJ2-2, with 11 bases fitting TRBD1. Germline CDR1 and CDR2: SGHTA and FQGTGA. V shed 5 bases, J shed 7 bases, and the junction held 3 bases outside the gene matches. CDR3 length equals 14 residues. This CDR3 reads CASSRGTGGGELFF. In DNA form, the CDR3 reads TGTGCCAGCAGCCGAGGGACAGGGGGCGGGGAGCTGTTTTTT. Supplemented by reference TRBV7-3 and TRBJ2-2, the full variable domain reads GAGVSQTPSNKVTEKGKYVELRCDPISGHTALYWYRQSLGQGPEFLIYFQGTGAADDSGLPNDRFFAVRPEGSVSTLKIQRTERGDSAVYLCASSRGTGGGELFFGEGSRLTVL.

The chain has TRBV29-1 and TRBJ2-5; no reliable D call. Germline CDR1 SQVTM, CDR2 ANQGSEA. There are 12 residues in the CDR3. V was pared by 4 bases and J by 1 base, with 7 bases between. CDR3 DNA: TGCAGCGTTGCTCCGGGCCAAGAGACCCAGTACTTC. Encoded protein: CSVAPGQETQYF.

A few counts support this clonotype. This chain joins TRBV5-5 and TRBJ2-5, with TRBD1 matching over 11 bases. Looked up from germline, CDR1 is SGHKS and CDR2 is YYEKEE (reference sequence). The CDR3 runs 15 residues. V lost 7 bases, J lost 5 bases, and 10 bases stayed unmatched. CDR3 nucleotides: TGTGCCAGCGGGACAGGGGGGCACCGAGTGGAGACCCAGTACTTC. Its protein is CASGTGGHRVETQYF.

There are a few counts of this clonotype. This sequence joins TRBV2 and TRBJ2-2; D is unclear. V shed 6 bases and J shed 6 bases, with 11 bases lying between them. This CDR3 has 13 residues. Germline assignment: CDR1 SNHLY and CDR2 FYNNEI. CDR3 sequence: CASRPPTAGELFF. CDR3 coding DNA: TGTGCCAGCAGGCCCCCTACTGCCGGGGAGCTGTTTTTT.

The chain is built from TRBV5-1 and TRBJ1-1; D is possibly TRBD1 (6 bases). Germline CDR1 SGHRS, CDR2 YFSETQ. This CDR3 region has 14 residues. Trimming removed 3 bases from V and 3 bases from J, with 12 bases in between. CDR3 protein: CASSSGNRDTEAFF. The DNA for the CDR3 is TGCGCCAGCAGCTCGGGGAACAGGGACACTGAAGCTTTCTTT.

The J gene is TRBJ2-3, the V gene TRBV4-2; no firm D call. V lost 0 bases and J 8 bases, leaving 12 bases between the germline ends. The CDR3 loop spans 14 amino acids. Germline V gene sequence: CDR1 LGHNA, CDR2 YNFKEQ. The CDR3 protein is CASSQDETWGTQYF. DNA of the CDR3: TGTGCCAGCAGCCAAGATGAGACTTGGGGTACGCAGTATTTT.